This TCR beta chain was sequenced during a study of patients and donors after allogeneic stem cell transplantation. TCRdb re-analysed the RT-PCR reads in MiXCR, keeping a single row per CDR3 protein. Of approximately 210,000 distinct CDR3 sequences listed, 35% to 50% are singletons. The CDR3 totals 13 residues. The germline CDR1 and CDR2 sequences are SNHLY and FYNNEI. V shed 4 bases, J shed 0 bases, and the junction held 0 bases outside the gene matches. The table lists this clonotype with a few counts. The sequenced material came from blood, either unsorted or a sorted T cell fraction (not recorded which). The genes are TRBV2 and TRBJ2-7; TRBD1 aligns across 7 bases. The sequence was obtained from a human donor who was either an allogeneic HSCT recipient or a stem cell or donor lymphocyte infusion donor (not recorded which). It is not recorded whose cells these are; they may come from a transplant donor. The chain's CDR3 is CASSGDSSYEQYF. For the CDR3, the DNA is TGTGCCAGCAGTGGGGACAGCTCCTACGAGCAGTACTTC.